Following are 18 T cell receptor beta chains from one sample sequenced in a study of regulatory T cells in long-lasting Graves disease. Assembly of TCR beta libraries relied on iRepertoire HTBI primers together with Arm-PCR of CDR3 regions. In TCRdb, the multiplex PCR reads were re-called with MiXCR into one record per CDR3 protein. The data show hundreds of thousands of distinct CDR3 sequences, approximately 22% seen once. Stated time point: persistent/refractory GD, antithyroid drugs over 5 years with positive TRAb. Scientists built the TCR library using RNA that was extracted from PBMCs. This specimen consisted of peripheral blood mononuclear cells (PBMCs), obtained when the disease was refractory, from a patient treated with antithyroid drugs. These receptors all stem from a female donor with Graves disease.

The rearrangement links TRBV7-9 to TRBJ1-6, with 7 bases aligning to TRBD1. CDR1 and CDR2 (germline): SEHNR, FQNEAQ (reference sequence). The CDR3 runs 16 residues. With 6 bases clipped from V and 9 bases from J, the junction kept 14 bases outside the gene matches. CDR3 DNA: TGTGCCAGCAGGTCGATAACCGGGACAGCCAGTTCACCCCTCCACTTT. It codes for CASRSITGTASSPLHF.

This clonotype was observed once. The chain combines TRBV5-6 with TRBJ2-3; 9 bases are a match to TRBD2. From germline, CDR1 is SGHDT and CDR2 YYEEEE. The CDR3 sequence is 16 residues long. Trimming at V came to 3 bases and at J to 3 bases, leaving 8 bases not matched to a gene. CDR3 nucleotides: TGTGCCAGCAGCTATTCGGGTAGCGGGAGAACAGATACGCAGTATTTT. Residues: CASSYSGSGRTDTQYF. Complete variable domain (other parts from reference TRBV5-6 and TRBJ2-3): DAGVTQSPTHLIKTRGQQVTLRCSPKSGHDTVSWYQQALGQGPQFIFQYYEEEERQRGNFPDRFSGHQFPNYSSELNVNALLLGDSALYLCASSYSGSGRTDTQYFGPGTRLTVL.

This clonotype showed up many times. The CDR3 protein is CASSPGGQGGETQYF. As DNA, the CDR3 is TGTGCCAGCAGCCCAGGGGGGCAAGGCGGAGAGACCCAGTACTTC. The chain joins TRBV11-3 to TRBJ2-5, with D maybe TRBD1 (7 bases). The germline V gene encodes CDR1 SGHNT and CDR2 YENEEA. This CDR3 contains 15 residues. V was trimmed by 5 bases and J by 4 bases, leaving 17 bases between them.

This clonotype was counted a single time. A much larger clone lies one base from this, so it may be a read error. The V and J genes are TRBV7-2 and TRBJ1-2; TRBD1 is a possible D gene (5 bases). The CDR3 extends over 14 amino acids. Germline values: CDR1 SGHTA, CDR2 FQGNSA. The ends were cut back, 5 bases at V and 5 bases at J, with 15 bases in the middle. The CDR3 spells CASSHEGRLYGYTF. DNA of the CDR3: TGTGCCAGCAGCCATGAGGGACGGTTGTATGGCTACACCTTC. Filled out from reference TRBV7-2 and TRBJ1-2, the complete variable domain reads GAGVSQSPSNKVTEKGKDVELRCDPISGHTALYWYRQSLGQGLEFLIYFQGNSAPDKSGLPSDRFSAERTGGSVSTLTIQRTQQEDSAVYLCASSHEGRLYGYTFGSGTRLTVV.

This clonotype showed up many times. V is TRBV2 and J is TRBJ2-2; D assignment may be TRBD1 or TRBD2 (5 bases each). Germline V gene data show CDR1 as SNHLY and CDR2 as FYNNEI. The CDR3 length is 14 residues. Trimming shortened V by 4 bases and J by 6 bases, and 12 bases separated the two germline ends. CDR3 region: CASSVLGRAGELFF. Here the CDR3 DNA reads TGTGCCAGCAGTGTTTTGGGGCGGGCCGGGGAGCTGTTTTTT.

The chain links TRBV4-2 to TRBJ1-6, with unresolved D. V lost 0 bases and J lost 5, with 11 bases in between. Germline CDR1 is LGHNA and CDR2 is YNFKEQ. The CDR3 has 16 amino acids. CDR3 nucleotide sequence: TGTGCCAGCAGCCAAGATTTGGCGGCGGATAATTCACCCCTCCACTTT. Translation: CASSQDLAADNSPLHF.

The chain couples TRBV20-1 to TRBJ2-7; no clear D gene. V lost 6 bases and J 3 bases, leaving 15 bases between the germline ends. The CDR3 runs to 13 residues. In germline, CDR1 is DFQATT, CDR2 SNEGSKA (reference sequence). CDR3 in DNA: TGCAGTGCCCAACGCGTTGGGCACTACGAGCAGTACTTC. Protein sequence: CSAQRVGHYEQYF.

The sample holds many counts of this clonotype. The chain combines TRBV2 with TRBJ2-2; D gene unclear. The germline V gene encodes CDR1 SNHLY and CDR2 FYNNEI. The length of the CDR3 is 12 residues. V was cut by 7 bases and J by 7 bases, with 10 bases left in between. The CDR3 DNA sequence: TGTGCCAGCACCCCGGGCGGCGGGGAGCTGTTTTTT. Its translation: CASTPGGGELFF. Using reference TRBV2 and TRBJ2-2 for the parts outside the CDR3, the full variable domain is EPEVTQTPSHQVTQMGQEVILRCVPISNHLYFYWYRQILGQKVEFLVSFYNNEISEKSEIFDDQFSVERPDGSNFTLKIRSTKLEDSAMYFCASTPGGGELFFGEGSRLTVL.

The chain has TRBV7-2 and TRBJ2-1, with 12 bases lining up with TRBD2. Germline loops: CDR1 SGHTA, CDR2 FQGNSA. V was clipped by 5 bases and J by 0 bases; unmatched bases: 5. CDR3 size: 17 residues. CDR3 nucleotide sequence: TGTGCCAGCAGCAGGACGACTAGCGGGAGCTCCTACAATGAGCAGTTCTTC. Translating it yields CASSRTTSGSSYNEQFF.

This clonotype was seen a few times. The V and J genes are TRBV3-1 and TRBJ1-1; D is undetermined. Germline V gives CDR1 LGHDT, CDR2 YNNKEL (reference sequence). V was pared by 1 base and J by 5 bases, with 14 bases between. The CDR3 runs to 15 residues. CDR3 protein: CASSQGVGGRTEAFF. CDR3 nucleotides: TGTGCCAGCAGCCAAGGGGTTGGAGGGAGGACTGAAGCTTTCTTT.

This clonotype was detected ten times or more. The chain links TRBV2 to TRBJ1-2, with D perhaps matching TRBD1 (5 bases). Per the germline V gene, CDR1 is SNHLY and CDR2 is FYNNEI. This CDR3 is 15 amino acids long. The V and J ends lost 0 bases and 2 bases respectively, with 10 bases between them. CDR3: CASSEALGPNYGYTF. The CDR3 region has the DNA TGTGCCAGCAGTGAAGCACTGGGGCCCAACTATGGCTACACCTTC.

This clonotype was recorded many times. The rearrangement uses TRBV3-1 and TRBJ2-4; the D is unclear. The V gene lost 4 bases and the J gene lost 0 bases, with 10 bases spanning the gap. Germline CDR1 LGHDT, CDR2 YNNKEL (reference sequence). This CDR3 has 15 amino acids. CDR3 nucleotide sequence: TGTGCCAGCAGCCCCACGGTCACAGCCAAAAACATTCAGTACTTC. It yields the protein CASSPTVTAKNIQYF.

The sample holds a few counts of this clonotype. CDR3 sequence: CASSILPISNQPQHF. For the CDR3, the DNA is TGTGCCAGTAGTATATTACCCATTAGCAATCAGCCCCAGCATTTT. V and J are TRBV19 and TRBJ1-5, with D hard to call. Trimming cost V 2 bases and J 0 bases, with 8 bases left between them. The germline V gene has CDR1 LNHDA and CDR2 SQIVND (reference sequence). CDR3 length: 15 residues.

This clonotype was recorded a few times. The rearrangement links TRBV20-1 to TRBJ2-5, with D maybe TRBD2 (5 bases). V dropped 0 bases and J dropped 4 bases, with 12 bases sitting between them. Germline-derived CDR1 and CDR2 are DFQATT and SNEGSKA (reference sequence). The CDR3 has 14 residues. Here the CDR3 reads CSARDPAAGETQYF. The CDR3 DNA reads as TGCAGTGCTAGAGACCCCGCGGCGGGAGAGACCCAGTACTTC.

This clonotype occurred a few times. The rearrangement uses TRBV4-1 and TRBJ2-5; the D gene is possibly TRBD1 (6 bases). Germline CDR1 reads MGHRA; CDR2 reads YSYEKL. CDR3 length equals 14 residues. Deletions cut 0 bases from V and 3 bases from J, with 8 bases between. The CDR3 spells CASSQEDRKETQYF. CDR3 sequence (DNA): TGCGCCAGCAGCCAAGAGGACAGAAAAGAGACCCAGTACTTC.

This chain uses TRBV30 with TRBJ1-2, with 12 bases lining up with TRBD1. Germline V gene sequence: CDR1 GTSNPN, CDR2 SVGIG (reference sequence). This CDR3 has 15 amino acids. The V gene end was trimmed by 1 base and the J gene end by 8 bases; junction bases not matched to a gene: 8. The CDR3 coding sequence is TGTGCCTGGAGTGCCGGGACAGGGGGCACGTTAGGCTACACCTTC. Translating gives CAWSAGTGGTLGYTF.

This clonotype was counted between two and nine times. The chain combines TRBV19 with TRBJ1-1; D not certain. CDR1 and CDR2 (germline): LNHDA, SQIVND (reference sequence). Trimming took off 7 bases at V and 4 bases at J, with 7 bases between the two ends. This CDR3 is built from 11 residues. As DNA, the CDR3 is TGTGCCAGTATCACAGCCACTGAAGCTTTCTTT. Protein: CASITATEAFF.

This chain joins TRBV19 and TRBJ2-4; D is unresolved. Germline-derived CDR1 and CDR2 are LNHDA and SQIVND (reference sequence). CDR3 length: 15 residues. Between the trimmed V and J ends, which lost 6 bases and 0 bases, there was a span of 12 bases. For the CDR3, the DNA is TGTGCCAGTAGCCTCAGAGATTTAGCCAAAAACATTCAGTACTTC. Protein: CASSLRDLAKNIQYF.